These T cell receptor beta chains were read from a single sample in a study of shared clonotypes between healthy human individuals. Assay used: immunoSEQ multiplex PCR; TCRdb lists only in-frame clones, some missing. The sample lists about 2 million clones; 85% to 95% were seen once. Sequencing input: naive CD4+ T cells sorted from blood. The receptors were sampled from a young man in good health. Both conserved end residues are part of each CDR3. A D gene is named only where the DNA matches it firmly. Not all rows give a size; the values are once, few, many and, for expanded clones, a class.

D gene	J gene	clone size	V gene	CDR3 protein	CDR3 DNA
TRBD2	TRBJ2-3	once	TRBV5-4	CASSQRASGGASDTQYF	TGTGCCAGCAGCCAACGGGCCAGCGGGGGGGCCAGCGATACGCAGTATTTT
.	TRBJ1-6	once	TRBV28	CASSFKGRLTAVVPLHF	TGTGCCAGCAGTTTTAAGGGTAGGCTTACAGCTGTAGTTCCCCTCCACTTT
TRBD1	TRBJ2-3	.	TRBV10-1	CASSDRGSSTDTQYF	TGCGCCAGCAGTGACAGGGGGAGTAGCACAGATACGCAGTATTTT
TRBD2	TRBJ2-5	.	TRBV7-2	CASSLYGTSGRETQYF	TGTGCCAGCAGCTTATACGGGACTAGCGGGAGGGAGACCCAGTACTTC
.	TRBJ1-6	.	TRBV27	CASSATEGRTSPLHF	TGTGCCAGCAGTGCTACGGAGGGAAGGACTTCGCCCCTCCACTTT
.	TRBJ2-7	.	TRBV4-3	CASSQDLGSGTYEQYF	TGCGCCAGCAGCCAAGATCTTGGTAGCGGAACCTACGAGCAGTACTTC
.	TRBJ2-2	.	TRBV2	CASSGEGRGELFF	TGTGCCAGCAGTGGTGAGGGTCGCGGGGAGCTGTTTTTT
TRBD2	TRBJ2-7	.	TRBV19	CASSLAGGHEQYF	TGTGCCAGTAGTCTAGCGGGAGGCCACGAGCAGTACTTC
.	TRBJ2-5	.	TRBV2	CASSDREVPGETQYF	TGTGCCAGCAGTGACAGGGAAGTCCCTGGGGAGACCCAGTACTTC
.	TRBJ2-7	once	TRBV5-1	CASSLGQDPYEQYF	TGCGCCAGCAGCTTGGGACAGGACCCGTACGAGCAGTACTTC
.	TRBJ2-5	.	TRBV4-2	CASSQVSGIETQYF	TGTGCCAGCAGCCAAGTTAGTGGTATAGAGACCCAGTACTTC
.	TRBJ2-1	.	TRBV5-1	CASVPGANYNEQFF	TGCGCCAGCGTTCCGGGTGCAAACTACAATGAGCAGTTCTTC
TRBD1	TRBJ1-6	.	TRBV19	CASSIMIGAGTENSPLHF	TGTGCCAGTAGTATCATGATCGGAGCCGGGACAGAAAATTCACCCCTCCACTTT
.	TRBJ2-3	.	TRBV5-1	CASSLALDTQYF	TGCGCCAGCAGCTTGGCATTAGATACGCAGTATTTT
.	TRBJ1-1	.	TRBV5-1	CASSPSPLGKWTEAFF	TGCGCCAGCAGCCCTAGCCCGCTAGGCAAGTGGACTGAAGCTTTCTTT
.	TRBJ1-2	.	TRBV7-9	CASRTSGTPANYGYTF	TGTGCCAGCAGGACCTCCGGGACACCAGCTAACTATGGCTACACCTTC
TRBD2	TRBJ2-5	.	TRBV5-1	CASNRGGSETQYF	TGCGCCAGCAACCGGGGGGGATCTGAGACCCAGTACTTC
TRBD1	TRBJ1-1	once	TRBV4-1	CASSQGGTGSSKDTEAFF	TGCGCCAGCAGCCAAGGGGGGACAGGGTCATCTAAAGACACTGAAGCTTTCTTT
TRBD2	TRBJ2-7	few	TRBV28	CASSSPSGEAREQYF	TGTGCCAGCAGTTCCCCTAGCGGGGAGGCTCGGGAGCAGTACTTC
.	TRBJ1-5	.	TRBV27	CASSPELRNQPQHF	TGTGCCAGCAGTCCCGAGCTAAGGAATCAGCCCCAGCATTTT
.	TRBJ1-5	many	TRBV6-6	CASRGRNQPQHF	TGTGCCAGCAGAGGCCGCAATCAGCCCCAGCATTTT
TRBD2	TRBJ2-1	.	TRBV10-3	CAISTSGYNEQFF	TGTGCCATCAGTACTAGCGGCTACAATGAGCAGTTCTTC
.	TRBJ2-3	once	TRBV28	CASRNPGTPINTDTQYF	TGTGCCAGCAGAAATCCCGGGACTCCTATCAACACAGATACGCAGTATTTT
TRBD2	TRBJ2-2	.	TRBV7-8	CASSLWASGSRTGELFF	TGTGCCAGCAGCCTCTGGGCTAGCGGGAGTCGGACCGGGGAGCTGTTTTTT
TRBD2	TRBJ2-2	.	TRBV4-3	CASSLLMGGLAGELFF	TGCGCCAGCAGCCTCCTCATGGGTGGACTAGCCGGGGAGCTGTTTTTT
.	TRBJ1-4	.	TRBV2	CASSARRGNEKLFF	TGTGCCAGCAGTGCCCGCAGGGGTAATGAAAAACTGTTTTTT
TRBD1	TRBJ1-5	.	TRBV7-9	CASSSGQGDNQPQHF	TGTGCCAGCAGCTCCGGACAGGGAGACAATCAGCCCCAGCATTTT
TRBD2	TRBJ2-1	.	TRBV7-9	CASNRLGGSDEQFF	TGTGCCAGCAACCGTTTGGGCGGGAGCGATGAGCAGTTCTTC
.	TRBJ1-2	.	TRBV7-2	CASSPVGGAVYGYTF	TGTGCCAGCAGCCCGGTAGGGGGGGCCGTCTATGGCTACACCTTC
.	TRBJ2-7	.	TRBV7-2	CASSPPGWDTTYEQYF	TGTGCCAGCAGCCCCCCTGGCTGGGACACGACCTACGAGCAGTACTTC
TRBD1	TRBJ2-5	.	TRBV11-1	CASSLEGQGGETQYF	TGTGCCAGCAGCTTAGAGGGACAGGGAGGAGAGACCCAGTACTTC
.	TRBJ1-6	.	TRBV11-2	CASSLGAGWGLRHF	TGTGCCAGCAGCTTAGGGGCAGGTTGGGGTTTGAGACACTTT
.	TRBJ2-3	once	TRBV10-3	CAISSGLADTQYF	TGTGCCATCAGTTCCGGCTTGGCAGATACGCAGTATTTT
TRBD1	TRBJ1-4	.	TRBV5-1	CASSLRGLDEKLFF	TGCGCCAGCAGCTTAAGGGGGCTCGATGAAAAACTGTTTTTT
.	TRBJ2-7	.	TRBV5-1	CASSLGGKEQYF	TGCGCCAGCAGCTTGGGCGGGAAAGAGCAGTACTTC
.	TRBJ2-3	few	TRBV5-4	CASSYSDTQYF	TGTGCCAGCAGCTATTCGGATACGCAGTATTTT
.	TRBJ1-1	.	TRBV19	CASSIVNAREAFF	TGTGCCAGTAGTATCGTGAACGCGCGAGAAGCTTTCTTT